This T cell receptor (beta chain) was obtained from a study of monozygotic twins with inflammatory bowel disease. Points from the study as a whole: By inverse Simpson index, TCRbeta diversity was lower in IBD patients than in healthy co-twins. Especially with disease activity, IBD patients shared fewer clonotypes with others than healthy twins did.

Worth noting for this clonotype: Its antigen remains unknown.

The CDR3 has 14 residues. Germline CDR1 and CDR2: SGHVS and FNYEAQ. Using the 5' RACE reads, TCRdb records one entry per CDR3 protein without DNA. This listing includes 80,000 or so distinct CDR3 sequences. The specimen was blood. The clonotype was recovered from a human donor with ulcerative colitis or Crohn's disease, or a healthy co-twin of an affected twin (not recorded which). The V and J genes are TRBV7-6 and TRBJ2-1; TCRdb picks TRBD2, but there is no DNA to check that call. This chain's CDR3 is CASSRSGLVNEQFF.